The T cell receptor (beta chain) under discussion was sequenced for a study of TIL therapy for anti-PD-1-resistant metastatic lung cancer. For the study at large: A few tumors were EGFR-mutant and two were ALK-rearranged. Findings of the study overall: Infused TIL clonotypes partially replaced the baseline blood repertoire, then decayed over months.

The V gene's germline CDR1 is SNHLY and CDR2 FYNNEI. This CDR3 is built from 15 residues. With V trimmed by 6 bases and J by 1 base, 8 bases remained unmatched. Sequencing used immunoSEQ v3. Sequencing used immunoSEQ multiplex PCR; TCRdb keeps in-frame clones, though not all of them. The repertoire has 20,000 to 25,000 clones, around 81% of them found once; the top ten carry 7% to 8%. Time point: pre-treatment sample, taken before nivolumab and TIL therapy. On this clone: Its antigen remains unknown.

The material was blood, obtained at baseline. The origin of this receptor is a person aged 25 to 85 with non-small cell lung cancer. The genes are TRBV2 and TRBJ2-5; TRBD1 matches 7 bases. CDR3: CASSPGQDPQETQYF. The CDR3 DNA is TGTGCCAGCAGCCCAGGACAGGACCCCCAAGAGACCCAGTACTTC.